This T cell receptor beta chain was sequenced for a study of cytomegalovirus exposure and HLA in healthy donors. Regarding this clone: Its target is not known. This CDR3 is also generated by other DNA sequences in the sample.

Vbeta (60) and Jbeta (13) primers were used in the PCR. The protocol was immunoSEQ multiplex PCR, while the TCRdb copy is restricted to in-frame clones and leaves out a portion. This sample yields about 170,000 clones, of which under 80% are seen a single time; around 2.9% belongs to the top ten. Study-wide findings and caveats: Reported results showed that the classifier diagnosed cytomegalovirus status with high specificity and sensitivity. Presence/absence analyses assumed roughly uniform sequencing depth across donors.

The origin of this receptor is a man aged 35 to 55 in good health and CMV-seronegative. Sequencing was performed on PBMCs.

In DNA form, the CDR3 reads TGTGCCAGCAGTCCTCGCCAGGGGGCAGGCCAGCCCCAGCATTTT. Encoded protein: CASSPRQGAGQPQHF. The gene calls are TRBV28 and TRBJ1-5, with 8 bases lining up with TRBD1. Germline CDR1 is MDHEN and CDR2 is SYDVKM. CDR3 size: 15 residues. Losses at the gene ends were 5 bases for V and 7 bases for J; bases not matched to a gene: 10.